These T cell receptor beta chains were read from a single sample in a study of cytomegalovirus exposure and HLA in healthy donors. Libraries were prepared by immunoSEQ multiplex PCR; TCRdb keeps only in-frame clonotypes and omits some of them. Among about 360,000 clones listed, just over 85% were seen once. Sample: PBMCs. The receptors come from a woman between 18 and 30 years old in good health and CMV-seronegative. The CDR3 runs from the conserved cysteine through the conserved F or W. The D gene is left open where the match is weak. Not all rows give a size; the values are once, few, many and, for expanded clones, a class.

j_call	v_call	clone_size	d_call	cdr3_aa	cdr3_nt
TRBJ1-1	TRBV7-6	-	-	CASSQDTNTEAFF	TGTGCCAGCAGCCAGGACACGAACACTGAAGCTTTCTTT
TRBJ2-5	TRBV9	-	TRBD2	CASKGGEGETQYF	TGTGCCAGCAAGGGTGGGGAGGGTGAGACCCAGTACTTC
TRBJ2-7	TRBV4-1	-	TRBD2	CASSQDRVAGGPYEQYF	TGCGCCAGCAGCCAAGATAGGGTAGCGGGGGGGCCCTACGAGCAGTACTTC
TRBJ1-2	TRBV7-2	-	TRBD1	CASSEIGQGAYGYTF	TGTGCCAGCAGCGAAATAGGACAGGGGGCATATGGCTACACCTTC
TRBJ1-5	TRBV7-3	-	-	CASSFSGNQPQHF	TGTGCCAGCAGCTTTTCTGGCAATCAGCCCCAGCATTTT
TRBJ1-3	TRBV5-6	once	TRBD1	CASSSQGAPPNTIYF	TGTGCCAGCAGCTCTCAGGGGGCCCCCCCAAACACCATATATTTT
TRBJ2-3	TRBV5-6	-	-	CASSKRTTDTQYF	TGTGCCAGCAGCAAACGGACTACAGATACGCAGTATTTT
TRBJ2-7	TRBV11-2	-	-	CASSSPRGLTRSSYEQYF	TGTGCCAGCAGCTCTCCTAGGGGCCTAACCCGAAGCTCCTACGAGCAGTACTTC
TRBJ2-5	TRBV15	-	TRBD2	CATSRDLGRVRETQYF	TGTGCCACCAGCAGAGATTTGGGGAGGGTCCGAGAGACCCAGTACTTC
TRBJ2-7	TRBV2	few	TRBD1	CASSTDRGVSYEQYF	TGTGCCAGCAGCACCGACAGGGGCGTTTCCTACGAGCAGTACTTC
TRBJ1-2	TRBV5-6	-	TRBD1	CASNPRGSNYGYTF	TGTGCCAGCAACCCCAGGGGGTCGAACTATGGCTACACCTTC
TRBJ2-5	TRBV15	-	TRBD2	CATSRDLAGGGETQYF	TGTGCCACCAGCAGAGATCTAGCGGGAGGGGGAGAGACCCAGTACTTC
TRBJ1-6	TRBV2	-	-	CASSAGRGPLHF	TGTGCCAGCAGTGCGGGGAGGGGACCCCTCCACTTT
TRBJ1-1	TRBV7-9	-	TRBD1	CASSLEGQGRNTEAFF	TGTGCCAGCAGCTTAGAGGGACAGGGGAGGAACACTGAAGCTTTCTTT
TRBJ2-1	TRBV5-5	-	-	CASSWALSAYNEQFF	TGTGCCAGCAGCTGGGCCTTATCGGCCTACAATGAGCAGTTCTTC
TRBJ2-1	TRBV27	-	-	CASSSLLAASYNEQFF	TGTGCCAGCAGTTCCCTACTAGCAGCCTCCTACAATGAGCAGTTCTTC
TRBJ2-7	TRBV13	-	TRBD2	CASSYRAGGLYEQYF	TGTGCCAGCAGCTACCGAGCGGGGGGGCTCTACGAGCAGTACTTC
TRBJ1-1	TRBV10-1	once	TRBD1	CASSERTGKYTEAFF	TGCGCCAGCAGTGAGAGGACAGGAAAATACACTGAAGCTTTCTTT
TRBJ1-5	TRBV7-9	once	TRBD1	CASSTDRGLYQPQHF	TGTGCCAGCAGTACGGACAGGGGATTGTATCAGCCCCAGCATTTT
TRBJ2-1	TRBV4-2	-	-	CASSQVSADFSYNEQFF	TGTGCCAGCAGCCAAGTATCGGCGGACTTCTCCTACAATGAGCAGTTCTTC
TRBJ1-2	TRBV5-1	-	TRBD1	CASSLEVGGGGYTF	TGCGCCAGCAGCTTGGAGGTAGGGGGCGGAGGCTACACCTTC
TRBJ2-2	TRBV7-3	-	-	CASSSQQVANTGELFF	TGTGCCAGCAGCTCTCAACAGGTCGCGAACACCGGGGAGCTGTTTTTT
TRBJ1-5	TRBV20-1	-	-	CSAGSQPQHF	TGCAGTGCCGGGTCCCAGCCCCAGCATTTT
TRBJ1-2	TRBV27	-	-	CARPQNNSYGYTF	TGTGCCAGACCGCAAAATAACAGCTATGGCTACACCTTC
TRBJ1-2	TRBV27	once	-	CASSSTGTPSIIYGYTF	TGTGCCAGCAGTTCTACAGGGACCCCAAGTATTATTTATGGCTACACCTTC
TRBJ2-3	TRBV5-8	once	TRBD1	CASRVPGQGTDTQYF	TGTGCCAGCAGGGTACCGGGACAGGGGACAGATACGCAGTATTTT
TRBJ2-1	TRBV4-1	-	-	CASSQVGGNEQFF	TGCGCCAGCAGCCAAGTTGGGGGGAATGAGCAGTTCTTC
TRBJ2-7	TRBV5-4	-	TRBD2	CASSSPTSSPYEQYF	TGTGCCAGCAGCTCGCCGACTAGCAGCCCCTACGAGCAGTACTTC
TRBJ1-1	TRBV7-9	-	-	CASSFLPGTSEAFF	TGTGCCAGCAGCTTCCTTCCGGGAACCAGTGAAGCTTTCTTT
TRBJ1-5	TRBV27	-	TRBD1	CASSTGQGNLLNQPQHF	TGTGCCAGCAGTACCGGACAGGGGAACCTTCTCAATCAGCCCCAGCATTTT
TRBJ2-7	TRBV28	-	TRBD1	CASSSGGTGEFSYEQYF	TGTGCCAGCAGTTCAGGGGGAACAGGGGAATTTTCCTACGAGCAGTACTTC
TRBJ1-1	TRBV2	-	TRBD1	CARGQVNTEAFF	TGTGCCAGAGGACAGGTGAACACTGAAGCTTTCTTT
TRBJ2-4	TRBV19	-	-	CASSISPRNIQYF	TGTGCCAGTAGTATATCTCCGAGGAACATTCAGTACTTC
TRBJ2-5	TRBV7-9	-	TRBD2	CASSTQLAPNKETQYF	TGTGCCAGCAGCACACAACTAGCGCCCAACAAAGAGACCCAGTACTTC
TRBJ2-3	TRBV7-6	-	TRBD2	CASSLTSGTDTQYF	TGTGCCAGCAGCTTAACTAGCGGGACAGATACGCAGTATTTT
TRBJ2-7	TRBV4-2	few	-	CASSQNGRPYEQYF	TGTGCCAGCAGCCAAAACGGGAGACCCTACGAGCAGTACTTC
TRBJ1-1	TRBV11-2	-	-	CASSLSDSFEAFF	TGTGCCAGCAGCTTAAGCGACTCATTTGAAGCTTTCTTT
TRBJ1-1	TRBV2	-	-	CASSAGGTEAFF	TGTGCCAGCAGTGCGGGCGGGACTGAAGCTTTCTTT
TRBJ2-2	TRBV27	-	-	CASSLQTSGELFF	TGTGCCAGCAGTCTCCAGACTTCAGGGGAGCTGTTTTTT
TRBJ1-2	TRBV10-1	-	TRBD1	CASSGSDRVHGYTF	TGCGCCAGCAGTGGATCGGACAGGGTTCATGGCTACACCTTC